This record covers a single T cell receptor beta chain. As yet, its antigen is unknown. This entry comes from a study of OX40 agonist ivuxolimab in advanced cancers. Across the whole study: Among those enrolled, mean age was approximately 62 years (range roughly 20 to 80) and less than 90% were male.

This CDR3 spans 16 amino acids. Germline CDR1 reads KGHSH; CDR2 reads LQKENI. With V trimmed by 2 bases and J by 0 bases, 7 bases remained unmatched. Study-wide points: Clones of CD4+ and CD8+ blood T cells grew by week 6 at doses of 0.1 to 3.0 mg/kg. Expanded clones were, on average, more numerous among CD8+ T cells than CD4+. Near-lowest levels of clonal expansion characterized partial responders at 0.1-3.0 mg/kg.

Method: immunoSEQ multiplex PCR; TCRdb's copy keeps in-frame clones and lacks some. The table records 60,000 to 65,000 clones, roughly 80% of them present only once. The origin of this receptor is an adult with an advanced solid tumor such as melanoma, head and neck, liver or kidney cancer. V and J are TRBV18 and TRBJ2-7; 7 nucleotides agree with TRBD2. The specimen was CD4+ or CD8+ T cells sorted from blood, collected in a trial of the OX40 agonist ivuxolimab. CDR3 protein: CASSPASGGSSYEQYF. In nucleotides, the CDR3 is TGTGCCAGCTCACCAGCTAGCGGCGGGAGCTCCTACGAGCAGTACTTC.